The next 18 T cell receptor beta chains were all read from a single sample in a study of blood T cell repertoires in COVID-19. TCRdb's table, derived via immunoSEQ multiplex PCR, lists solely in-frame clones and lacks some. The repertoire holds 15,000 to 20,000 clones, with around 92% as singletons. The sample was peripheral blood. The receptor set was obtained from a human donor in a cohort sampled during active COVID-19.

The chain has TRBV21-1 and TRBJ1-5; TRBD1, as called in the table, went unchecked against the DNA. TRBV21-1 corresponds to a pseudogene. The CDR3 loop spans 16 amino acids. CDR3 protein: CASSKRAGMSNQPQHF. The CDR3 DNA sequence: TGTGCCAGCAGCAAACGCGCAGGTATGAGCAATCAGCCCCAGCATTTT.

The chain couples TRBV10-2 to TRBJ2-6; no firm D call. Per the germline V gene, CDR1 is WSHSY and CDR2 is SAAADI. V was trimmed by 3 bases and J by 0 bases, leaving 6 bases between them. The CDR3 contains 15 residues. The chain's CDR3 is CASSDPSSGANVLTF. In nucleotides, the CDR3 is TGCGCCAGCAGTGACCCTAGCTCTGGGGCCAACGTCCTGACTTTC.

This chain uses TRBV4-1 with TRBJ2-2; TRBD2 aligns across 10 bases. CDR1 is MGHRA, CDR2 YSYEKL, per germline. The V and J ends lost 1 base and 4 bases, in that order; junction bases with no gene match: 9. The CDR3 consists of 18 residues. DNA for the CDR3: TGCGCCAGCAGCCAAGTGATTAGCGGGGGGCCCTCCACCGGGGAGCTGTTTTTT. This codes for CASSQVISGGPSTGELFF.

This chain links TRBV6-2 or TRBV6-3 with TRBJ1-5; D call uncertain. The CDR3 extends over 14 amino acids. V shed 2 bases and J shed 3 bases, with 8 bases lying between them. Germline V CDR1 and CDR2: MNHEY, SVGEGT. The CDR3 DNA sequence: TGTGCCAGCAGTTACGTGACTGCCAATCAGCCCCAGCATTTT. Translated, it gives CASSYVTANQPQHF.

This clone was seen only once. This chain links TRBV6-2 or TRBV6-3 with TRBJ2-1; a weak D match, TRBD1 (7 bases). This CDR3 spans 18 amino acids. Deletions cut 0 bases from V and 2 bases from J, with 17 bases between. Germline V gene data show CDR1 as MNHEY and CDR2 as SVGEGT. CDR3 bases: TGTGCCAGCAGTTACTCGATGGCAGGGGGGTCCCCCTACAATGAGCAGTTCTTC. This encodes CASSYSMAGGSPYNEQFF.

The rearrangement uses TRBV2 and TRBJ2-5; maybe TRBD1 (5 bases). CDR1 and CDR2 from the germline V gene are SNHLY and FYNNEI. The ends were cut back, 4 bases at V and 4 bases at J, with 10 bases in the middle. This CDR3 is built from 13 residues. The CDR3 coding sequence is TGTGCCAGCAGTGTTACAACAGGAGAGACCCAGTACTTC. Translation: CASSVTTGETQYF.

The rearrangement links TRBV6-6 to TRBJ1-6; possibly TRBD1 for D (5 bases). The CDR3 has 13 amino acids. V lost 7 bases and J lost 9, with 13 bases in between. The germline CDR1 and CDR2 sequences are MNHNY and SVGAGI (reference sequence). The CDR3 DNA reads TGTGCCAGCATCCTCCAGGGCGGTTCACCCCTCCACTTT. Residues: CASILQGGSPLHF.

This clone appeared a single time. J is TRBJ2-4 and V is TRBV11-3; D is perhaps TRBD1 (7 bases). The CDR3 extends over 14 amino acids. The germline gives CDR1 SGHNT, CDR2 YENEEA. Trimming left V 5 bases short and J 6 bases short, with 14 bases between. The chain's CDR3 is CASSIRGTRNIQYF. Here the CDR3 DNA reads TGTGCCAGCAGCATCAGGGGGACTCGAAACATTCAGTACTTC.

This chain connects TRBV3-1 (or the pseudogene TRBV3-2) to TRBJ1-2; a weak D match, TRBD1 (5 bases). Trimming left V 0 bases short and J 7 bases short, with 6 bases between. The CDR3 covers 12 residues. CDR1 is LGHDT, CDR2 YNNKEL, per germline (reference sequence). DNA for the CDR3: TGTGCCAGCAGCCAAGATCAGGGTGGCTACACCTTC. Residues: CASSQDQGGYTF.

The CDR3 protein is CASTQDSSSYNEQFF. The DNA of the CDR3 is TGCGCCAGCACCCAGGACAGTTCCTCCTACAATGAGCAGTTCTTC. J is TRBJ2-1 and V is TRBV5-1; possibly TRBD1 for D (6 bases). This CDR3 region has 15 residues. Per the germline V gene, CDR1 is SGHRS and CDR2 is YFSETQ. Trimming stripped 6 bases from V and 0 bases from J, with 13 bases between.

A single count supports this clone. This chain connects TRBV7-2 to TRBJ2-7; 16 bases map to TRBD2. J was trimmed by 5 bases and V by 6 bases; bases with no gene match: 7. Germline V gene lookup returns CDR1 SGHTA and CDR2 FQGNSA. The CDR3 has 16 residues. The CDR3 here is CASRGTSGGARNEQYF. CDR3 bases: TGTGCCAGCAGAGGGACTAGCGGGGGGGCCCGGAACGAGCAGTACTTC.

The genes are TRBV11-3 and TRBJ2-7, with D tentatively TRBD1 (5 bases). The CDR3 has 14 amino acids. Trimming stripped 1 base from V and 4 bases from J, with 11 bases between. Germline CDR1 is SGHNT and CDR2 is YENEEA. The CDR3 region is CASSLGQMRYEQYF. CDR3 coding DNA: TGTGCCAGCAGCTTAGGACAGATGAGGTACGAGCAGTACTTC.

The chain employs TRBV6-1 and TRBJ1-5; a possible D gene is TRBD1 (6 bases). The CDR3 consists of 15 residues. Trimming removed 3 bases at V and 4 bases at J, with 13 bases between. The germline CDR1 and CDR2 sequences are MNHNS and SASEGT. The CDR3 coding sequence is TGTGCCAGCAGTGACAGGGGCCAAAGGAATCAGCCCCAGCATTTT. Translated: CASSDRGQRNQPQHF.

The chain employs TRBV5-1 and TRBJ1-1; D possibly corresponds to TRBD1 (6 bases). Germline values: CDR1 SGHRS, CDR2 YFSETQ. The V end was cut by 4 bases, the J end by 1 base, with 11 bases between. The CDR3 loop spans 14 amino acids. The CDR3 spells CASSQSQGNTEAFF. The CDR3 bases are TGCGCCAGCAGCCAATCACAGGGGAACACTGAAGCTTTCTTT. The full variable domain, in which reference TRBV5-1 and TRBJ1-1 provide the parts outside the CDR3, is KAGVTQTPRYLIKTRGQQVTLSCSPISGHRSVSWYQQTPGQGLQFLFEYFSETQRNKGNFPGRFSGRQFSNSRSEMNVSTLELGDSALYLCASSQSQGNTEAFFGQGTRLTVV.

This chain joins TRBV5-1 and TRBJ2-5, with TRBD1 matching over 8 bases. This CDR3 region has 13 residues. Germline V gives CDR1 SGHRS, CDR2 YFSETQ. J was trimmed by 5 bases and V by 4 bases; bases with no gene match: 4. The CDR3 is CASSVQGVETQYF. CDR3 nucleotide sequence: TGCGCCAGCAGCGTACAGGGGGTGGAGACCCAGTACTTC.

The chain joins TRBV7-2 to TRBJ2-1; D is perhaps TRBD2 (5 bases). V was pared by 5 bases and J by 0 bases, with 17 bases between. CDR1 and CDR2 from the germline V gene are SGHTA and FQGNSA. This CDR3 has 17 amino acids. CDR3 protein: CASSPHLAGSSYNEQFF. In nucleotides, the CDR3 is TGTGCCAGCAGCCCCCACCTTGCTGGGAGCTCCTACAATGAGCAGTTCTTC.

This chain joins TRBV7-9 and TRBJ2-3; TRBD2 is a possible D gene (5 bases). The CDR3 covers 13 residues. The V gene lost 5 bases and the J gene lost 0 bases, with 6 bases spanning the gap. Germline V gene lookup returns CDR1 SEHNR and CDR2 FQNEAQ (reference sequence). The CDR3 region is CASSPGSTDTQYF. CDR3 in DNA: TGTGCCAGCAGCCCGGGGAGCACAGATACGCAGTATTTT.

This chain connects TRBV11-2 to TRBJ2-1, with D tentatively TRBD1 (6 bases). The CDR3 has 16 residues. V lost 4 bases and J 10 bases, leaving 23 bases between the germline ends. Germline-derived CDR1 and CDR2 are SGHAT and FQNNGV. This CDR3 reads CASSSYQGQGLAEQFF. CDR3 bases: TGTGCCAGCAGCTCCTACCAGGGGCAGGGGCTCGCCGAGCAGTTCTTC.